What follows are 17 T cell receptor beta chains derived from one specimen sequenced in a study of T cells after yellow fever vaccination (dated by TCRdb to about 2019). Library creation used 5' RACE. TCRdb records Illumina NovaSeq 6000 as the sequencer. Using fastp at Q25 and MiXCR, TCRdb reprocessed the public reads and kept productive beta chains. Rows are combined by CDR3 protein, so each entry shows the most common genes and DNA. The sample table shows some 240,000 distinct CDR3 sequences, and approximately 5.2% are seen once. Jointly, the top ten make up around 3.5% of the sample. This specimen's treatment or condition label, interpreted: live attenuated yellow fever vaccine strain. The sample consisted of CD4+ T cells sorted from PBMCs, taken on the day of the yellow fever booster vaccination. The receptors were sampled from a man aged 18-30 years who received the YFV17D yellow fever vaccine.

This chain connects TRBV12-3 or TRBV12-4 to TRBJ2-3; 10 bases line up with TRBD2. This CDR3 contains 16 residues. Trimming at V came to 1 base and at J to 10 bases, leaving 11 bases not matched to a gene. In nucleotides, the CDR3 is TGTGCCAGCAGTTTAGGCCTAGCGGGGGCCCCAGAACCGCAGTATTTT. It codes for CASSLGLAGAPEPQYF.

The V gene is TRBV20-1, the J gene TRBJ1-5; weak D call: TRBD1 (6 bases). Trimming shortened V by 1 base and J by 4 bases, and 8 bases separated the two germline ends. CDR3 size: 13 residues. Per the germline V gene, CDR1 is DFQATT and CDR2 is SNEGSKA (reference sequence). The CDR3 loop is CSARADRNQPQHF. DNA of the CDR3: TGCAGTGCTAGAGCCGACAGGAATCAGCCCCAGCATTTT.

This clonotype came up a few times. Here the CDR3 reads CASRISGTALYGYTF. The CDR3, as DNA: TGCGCCAGCAGGATCTCCGGGACGGCGCTCTATGGCTACACCTTC. The chain is built from TRBV10-2 and TRBJ1-2; tentative D call: TRBD1 (5 bases). The CDR3 has 15 residues. Germline CDR1 reads WSHSY; CDR2 reads SAAADI. V lost 6 bases to trimming and J lost 4 bases, with 18 bases between them.

This clonotype was detected a few times. The rearrangement uses TRBV7-9 and TRBJ2-5; 11 nucleotides line up with TRBD1. Losses at the gene ends were 3 bases for V and 5 bases for J; bases not matched to a gene: 2. Per germline, CDR1 SEHNR and CDR2 FQNEAQ (reference sequence). The CDR3 contains 14 residues. The CDR3: CASSFRTGGETQYF. The CDR3 DNA is TGTGCCAGCAGCTTTAGGACAGGGGGCGAGACCCAGTACTTC.

This clonotype showed up many times. This rearrangement joins TRBV3-1 to TRBJ1-2, with a weak D call TRBD1 (5 bases). CDR1 and CDR2 (germline): LGHDT, YNNKEL (reference sequence). The CDR3 runs to 16 residues. The ends were cut back, 4 bases at V and 0 bases at J, with 15 bases in the middle. The CDR3 reads CASSRSIGGANYGYTF. In nucleotides, the CDR3 is TGTGCCAGCAGCCGATCGATCGGGGGAGCTAACTATGGCTACACCTTC.

In its sample, this clonotype was seen many times. The chain links TRBV6-5 to TRBJ1-2; no definite D call. The V and J ends lost 4 bases and 5 bases respectively, with 14 bases between them. This CDR3 is built from 14 residues. CDR1 is MNHEY and CDR2 is SVGAGI in the germline V gene. CDR3 protein: CASSSVFESYGYTF. In DNA, the CDR3 is TGTGCCAGCAGTTCGGTTTTTGAGTCATATGGCTACACCTTC.

This clonotype was seen a handful of times. V is TRBV4-3 and J is TRBJ1-5; 7 positions match TRBD1. Trimming removed 0 bases from V and 12 bases from J; junction bases left unmatched: 8. Germline V gene lookup returns CDR1 LGHNA and CDR2 YSLEER. This CDR3 region has 14 residues. DNA of the CDR3: TGCGCCAGCAGCCAAGATGTACAGGGGACTATCCAGCATTTT. It codes for CASSQDVQGTIQHF.

This clonotype was detected ten times or more. The V and J genes are TRBV19 and TRBJ1-5, with D tentatively TRBD1 (5 bases). Trimming removed 6 bases from V and 7 bases from J, with 16 bases in between. The V gene's germline CDR1 is LNHDA and CDR2 SQIVND (reference sequence). The CDR3 sequence is 14 residues long. CDR3 amino acids: CASSPMRGRQPQHF. The DNA of the CDR3 is TGTGCCAGTAGCCCCATGAGGGGAAGGCAGCCCCAGCATTTT.

This clonotype appeared a few times. The chain joins TRBV7-2 to TRBJ1-3; D ambiguous. This CDR3 region has 12 residues. The V gene lost 4 bases and the J gene lost 3 bases, with 4 bases spanning the gap. The germline V gene has CDR1 SGHTA and CDR2 FQGNSA. CDR3 amino acids: CASSSYGNTIYF. DNA for the CDR3: TGTGCCAGCAGCTCGTATGGAAACACCATATATTTT.

Only a few counts were recorded for this clonotype. The genes are TRBV24-1 and TRBJ2-3, with D tentatively TRBD1 or TRBD2 (5 bases each). CDR1 is KGHDR and CDR2 is SFDVKD in the germline V gene. The CDR3 totals 20 residues. Trimming left V 5 bases short and J 1 base short, with 27 bases between. CDR3 residues: CATSGTKDRGRGQGTDTQYF. CDR3 bases: TGTGCCACCAGTGGAACGAAAGACCGGGGCCGTGGTCAGGGCACAGATACGCAGTATTTT.

This clonotype showed up many times. The chain uses TRBV5-5 and TRBJ2-5; D is unclear. V was pared by 2 bases and J by 4 bases, with 9 bases between. The CDR3 runs to 13 residues. Germline CDR1 and CDR2: SGHKS and YYEKEE (reference sequence). The CDR3 loop is CASSFFASETQYF. CDR3 nucleotides: TGTGCCAGCAGCTTCTTTGCGTCAGAGACCCAGTACTTC.

A few counts support this clonotype. This chain connects TRBV6-2 or TRBV6-3 to TRBJ2-5; D gene ambiguous. Trimming shortened V by 6 bases and J by 2 bases, and 10 bases separated the two germline ends. Germline-derived CDR1 and CDR2 are MNHEY and SVGEGT. The CDR3 runs 13 residues. DNA of the CDR3: TGTGCCAGCAGCATCGGACGGCAAGAGACCCAGTACTTC. This translates into CASSIGRQETQYF.

The chain has TRBV20-1 and TRBJ1-6; D is ambiguous. The CDR3 consists of 16 residues. V lost 3 bases, J lost 1 base, and 13 bases lay in between. CDR1 is DFQATT, CDR2 SNEGSKA, per germline (reference sequence). The DNA for the CDR3 is TGCAGTGCTAGCCGGGCAGCCCAATCCTATAATTCACCCCTCCACTTT. It encodes CSASRAAQSYNSPLHF.

This clonotype was observed at least ten times. CDR3 in amino acids: CASSLWGAYNEQFF. The CDR3 DNA reads TGTGCCAGCAGTTTATGGGGGGCCTACAATGAGCAGTTCTTC. The rearrangement uses TRBV12-3 or TRBV12-4 and TRBJ2-1; tentative D call: TRBD2 (6 bases). Trimming cost V 2 bases and J 2 bases, with 7 bases left between them. The CDR3 is 14 amino acids.

This clonotype has a handful of counts. The V call is TRBV12-3 or TRBV12-4, the J call TRBJ1-6; D call uncertain. V was cut by 2 bases and J by 7 bases, with 6 bases left in between. The CDR3 is 13 amino acids. DNA of the CDR3: TGTGCCAGCAGTTTACCTAGAAATTCACCCCTCCACTTT. This codes for CASSLPRNSPLHF.

This clonotype was picked up many times. The rearrangement uses TRBV9 and TRBJ1-1; 7 bases are shared with TRBD1. J gave up 2 bases and V 0 bases, and 4 bases lay outside the gene matches. This CDR3 has 15 amino acids. Germline CDR1 is SGDLS and CDR2 is YYNGEE. CDR3 region: CASSVGGQYNTEAFF. The CDR3 DNA reads TGTGCCAGCAGCGTAGGGGGACAGTATAACACTGAAGCTTTCTTT.

This clonotype came up many times. The CDR3, as DNA: TGTGCCAGCAGGTTGCAGGGGGCAAGGCCCCAGCATTTT. Residues: CASRLQGARPQHF. The genes are TRBV6-2 or TRBV6-3 and TRBJ1-5; 8 bases line up with TRBD1. The CDR3 has 13 amino acids. The J segment lost 9 bases and the V segment lost 6 bases, leaving 7 bases of the junction unmatched. CDR1 is MNHEY, CDR2 SVGEGT, per germline.